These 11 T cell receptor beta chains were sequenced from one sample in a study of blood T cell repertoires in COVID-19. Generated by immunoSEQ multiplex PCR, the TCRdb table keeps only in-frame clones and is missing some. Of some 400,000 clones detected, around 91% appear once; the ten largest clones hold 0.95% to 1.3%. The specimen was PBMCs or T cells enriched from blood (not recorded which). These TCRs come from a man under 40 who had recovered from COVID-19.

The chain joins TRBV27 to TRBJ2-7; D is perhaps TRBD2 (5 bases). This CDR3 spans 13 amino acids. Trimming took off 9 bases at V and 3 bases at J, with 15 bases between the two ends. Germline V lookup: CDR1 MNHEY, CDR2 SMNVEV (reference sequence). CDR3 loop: CASKGLGDYEQYF. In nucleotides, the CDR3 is TGTGCCAGTAAAGGTCTGGGAGACTACGAGCAGTACTTC.

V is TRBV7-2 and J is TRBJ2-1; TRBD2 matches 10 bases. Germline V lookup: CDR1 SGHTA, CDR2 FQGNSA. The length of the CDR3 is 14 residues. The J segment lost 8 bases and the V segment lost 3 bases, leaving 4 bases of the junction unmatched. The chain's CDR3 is CASSLGGTSDEQFF. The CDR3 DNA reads TGTGCCAGCAGCTTGGGTGGGACTAGCGATGAGCAGTTCTTC.

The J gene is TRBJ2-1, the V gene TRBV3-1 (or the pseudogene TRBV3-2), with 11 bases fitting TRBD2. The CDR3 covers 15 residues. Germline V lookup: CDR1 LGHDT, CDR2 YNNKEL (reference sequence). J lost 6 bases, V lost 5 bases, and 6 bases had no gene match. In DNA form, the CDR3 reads TGTGCCAGCAGCGCCGGGACTAGCGGATTCAATGAGCAGTTCTTC. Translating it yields CASSAGTSGFNEQFF.

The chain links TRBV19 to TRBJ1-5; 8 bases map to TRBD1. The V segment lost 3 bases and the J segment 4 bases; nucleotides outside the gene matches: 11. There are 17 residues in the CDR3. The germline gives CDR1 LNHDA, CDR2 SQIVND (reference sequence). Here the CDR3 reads CASSILGTGSPNQPQHF. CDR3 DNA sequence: TGTGCCAGTAGTATCCTCGGGACAGGTAGCCCGAATCAGCCCCAGCATTTT.

The CDR3 here is CASSLGAGRDQPQHF. In DNA form, the CDR3 reads TGCGCCAGCAGCCTCGGGGCAGGGAGGGATCAGCCCCAGCATTTT. The genes are TRBV4-1 and TRBJ1-5; possible D gene TRBD1, 5 bases. V was pared by 4 bases and J by 5 bases, with 15 bases between. There are 15 residues in the CDR3. Germline V gives CDR1 MGHRA, CDR2 YSYEKL.

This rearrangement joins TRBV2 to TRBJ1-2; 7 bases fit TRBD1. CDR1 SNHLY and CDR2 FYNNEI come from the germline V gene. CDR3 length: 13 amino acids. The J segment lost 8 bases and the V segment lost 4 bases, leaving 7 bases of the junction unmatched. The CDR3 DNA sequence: TGTGCCAGCAGTGGTGACAGGGCTGAGGGCTACACCTTC. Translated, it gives CASSGDRAEGYTF.

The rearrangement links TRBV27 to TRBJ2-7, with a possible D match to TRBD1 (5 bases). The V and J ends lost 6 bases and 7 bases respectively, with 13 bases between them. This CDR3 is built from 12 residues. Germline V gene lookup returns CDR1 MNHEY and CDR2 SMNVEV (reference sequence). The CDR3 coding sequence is TGTGCCAGCAGCCGAACCCAGGGTGAGCAGTACTTC. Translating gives CASSRTQGEQYF.

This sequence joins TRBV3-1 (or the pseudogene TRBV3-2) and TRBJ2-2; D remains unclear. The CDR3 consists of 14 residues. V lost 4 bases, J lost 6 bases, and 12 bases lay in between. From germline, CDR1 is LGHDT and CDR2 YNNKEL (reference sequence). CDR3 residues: CASSLISSSGELFF. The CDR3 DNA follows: TGTGCCAGCAGCCTCATTAGCAGTTCCGGGGAGCTGTTTTTT.

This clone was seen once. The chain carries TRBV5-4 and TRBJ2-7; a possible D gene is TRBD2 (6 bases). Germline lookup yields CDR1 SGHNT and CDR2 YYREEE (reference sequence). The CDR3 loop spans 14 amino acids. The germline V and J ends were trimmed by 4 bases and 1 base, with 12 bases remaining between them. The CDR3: CASSAEGLSYEQYF. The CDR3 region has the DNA TGTGCCAGCAGCGCGGAGGGCTTATCCTACGAGCAGTACTTC.

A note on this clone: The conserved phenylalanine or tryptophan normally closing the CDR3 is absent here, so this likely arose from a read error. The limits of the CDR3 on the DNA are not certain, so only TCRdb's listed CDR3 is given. The CDR3 loop is CASSIGQATSGL. The chain links TRBV5-4 to TRBJ1-2; the table's D call of TRBD1 was not tested on the DNA. Including both end residues, the CDR3 is 12 amino acids long. Germline V gene lookup returns CDR1 SGHNT and CDR2 YYREEE (reference sequence).

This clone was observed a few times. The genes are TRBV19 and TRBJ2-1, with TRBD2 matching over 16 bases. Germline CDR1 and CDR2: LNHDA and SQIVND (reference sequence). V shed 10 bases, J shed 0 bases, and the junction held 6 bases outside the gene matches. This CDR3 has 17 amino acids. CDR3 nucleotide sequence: TGTGCCACCTCGGGACTAGCGGGAGGGCCCTCCTACAATGAGCAGTTCTTC. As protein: CATSGLAGGPSYNEQFF.